This TCR beta chain was observed in a study of Ad26.COV2.S vaccination and SARS-CoV-2 variants. Study-wide background: Doses of Ad26.COV2.S were injected into muscle once or twice, 56 days apart. Study-wide points: Reports say spike-specific CD8+ and CD4+ T cell responses covered substantial breadth after vaccination. Among vaccine recipients, spike-specific TCR breadth exceeded that of placebo recipients.

Here immunoSEQ multiplex PCR was the method, and the copy in TCRdb shows in-frame clones only, minus some. The sample has around 320,000 clones; about 82% are singletons. Described treatment: about 20 received Ad26.COV2.S at low or high dose, single or two shots; 5 received placebo; per-sample allocation not given. After the first vaccine or placebo injection, samples were drawn on day 63. Boston provided a donor who was an adult aged 18-55 years. From germline, CDR1 is SQVTM and CDR2 ANQGSEA. Trimming shortened V by 4 bases and J by 4 bases, and 13 bases separated the two germline ends. This CDR3 region has 13 residues. This clone has a single count. Its target is unknown.

The chain joins TRBV29-1 to TRBJ1-1; no clear D gene. The sample consisted of peripheral blood, taken in a trial of Ad26.COV2.S vaccine versus placebo. The sequence was collected from a person aged 18-65 years who received the Ad26.COV2.S COVID-19 vaccine or a placebo. CDR3 in amino acids: CSVVGGTSTEAFF. The CDR3 DNA reads TGCAGCGTTGTTGGTGGTACGAGCACTGAAGCTTTCTTT.